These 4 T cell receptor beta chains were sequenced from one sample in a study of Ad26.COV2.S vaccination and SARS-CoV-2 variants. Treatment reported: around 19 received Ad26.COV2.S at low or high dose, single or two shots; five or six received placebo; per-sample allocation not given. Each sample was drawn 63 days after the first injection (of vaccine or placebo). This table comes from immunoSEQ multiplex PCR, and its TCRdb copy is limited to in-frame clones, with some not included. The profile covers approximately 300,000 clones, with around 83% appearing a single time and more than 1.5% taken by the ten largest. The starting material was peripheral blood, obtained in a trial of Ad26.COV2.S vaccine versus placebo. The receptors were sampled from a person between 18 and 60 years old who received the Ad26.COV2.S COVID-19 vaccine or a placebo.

CDR3 residues: CASSFPRGQNYGYTF. The CDR3 nucleotides are TGTGCCAGTAGTTTCCCCCGAGGGCAGAACTATGGCTACACCTTC. The chain is built from TRBV19 and TRBJ1-2; the D is unclear. Looked up from germline, CDR1 is LNHDA and CDR2 is SQIVND (reference sequence). The CDR3 has 15 residues. V gave up 5 bases and J gave up 2 bases, with 15 bases separating them.

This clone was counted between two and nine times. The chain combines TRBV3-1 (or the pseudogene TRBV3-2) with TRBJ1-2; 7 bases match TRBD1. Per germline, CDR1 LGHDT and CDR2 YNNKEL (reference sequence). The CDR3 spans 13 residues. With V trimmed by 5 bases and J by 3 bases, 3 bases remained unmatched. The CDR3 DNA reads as TGTGCCAGCAGCTCGACAGGGCACTATGGCTACACCTTC. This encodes CASSSTGHYGYTF.

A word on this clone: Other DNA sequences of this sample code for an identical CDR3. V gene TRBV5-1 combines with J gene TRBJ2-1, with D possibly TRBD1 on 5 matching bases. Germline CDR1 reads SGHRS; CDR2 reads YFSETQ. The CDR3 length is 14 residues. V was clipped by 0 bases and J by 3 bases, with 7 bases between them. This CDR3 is CASSLGDSYNEQFF. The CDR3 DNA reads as TGCGCCAGCAGCTTGGGCGACAGCTACAATGAGCAGTTCTTC. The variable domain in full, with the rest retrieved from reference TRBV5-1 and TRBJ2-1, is KAGVTQTPRYLIKTRGQQVTLSCSPISGHRSVSWYQQTPGQGLQFLFEYFSETQRNKGNFPGRFSGRQFSNSRSEMNVSTLELGDSALYLCASSLGDSYNEQFFGPGTRLTVL.

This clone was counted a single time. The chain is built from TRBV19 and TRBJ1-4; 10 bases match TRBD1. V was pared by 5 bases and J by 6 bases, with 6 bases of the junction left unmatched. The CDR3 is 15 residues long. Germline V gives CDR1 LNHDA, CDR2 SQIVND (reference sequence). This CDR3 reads CASSFTGTGDEKLFF. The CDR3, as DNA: TGTGCCAGTAGTTTCACCGGGACAGGGGATGAAAAACTGTTTTTT.